This T cell receptor beta chain was identified during a study of cytomegalovirus exposure and HLA in healthy donors. This clone was observed a handful of times. In the PCR, 60 Vbeta and 13 Jbeta primers were used. The assay was immunoSEQ multiplex PCR, and TCRdb's table has in-frame clones only and misses some. Of about 100,000 clones listed, about 77% were seen once; the top ten hold 4%. V lost 3 bases, J lost 1 base, and 7 bases lay in between. CDR1 and CDR2 (germline): LNHDA, SQIVND (reference sequence). The CDR3 runs 15 residues. Among the donors, all were healthy bone marrow donors. The receptor was derived from a woman between 50 and 59 years old in good health and CMV-seropositive. Specimen: PBMCs. This chain connects TRBV19 to TRBJ2-6, with D hard to call. CDR3 DNA: TGTGCCAGTAGTATGGGCTCATCTGGGGCCAACGTCCTGACTTTC. This encodes CASSMGSSGANVLTF.